The next 8 T cell receptor beta chains were all read from a single sample in a study of T-cell reconstitution after alpha-beta-depleted transplantation in children. A library of TCRbeta sequences, prepared with unique molecular identifiers, was generated. TCRdb independently ran MiXCR on the PCR reads; one entry per CDR3 protein. The sample includes about 160,000 distinct CDR3 sequences, 8.5% to 14% of them seen just once. The sequences come from PBMCs, collected before TCRalphabeta/CD19-depleted stem cell transplant. The receptors derive from a boy aged 2-15 years with acute myeloid leukemia, due to receive a stem cell transplant.

This clonotype was seen ten or more times. This chain uses TRBV7-8 with TRBJ2-2, with 9 bases that match TRBD2. The CDR3 runs to 18 residues. V shed 3 bases and J 2 bases; nucleotides not matched to a gene: 10. Germline assignment: CDR1 SGHVS and CDR2 FQNEAQ. The CDR3 protein is CASSFGPLLAGNTGELFF. Written as DNA, the CDR3 is TGTGCCAGCAGCTTTGGGCCCTTGCTAGCGGGAAACACCGGGGAGCTGTTTTTT.

In this sample, this clonotype turned up many times. V is TRBV28 and J is TRBJ1-5, with D possibly matching TRBD1 (6 bases). Germline V gene data show CDR1 as MDHEN and CDR2 as SYDVKM. Trimming removed 5 bases at V and 7 bases at J, with 18 bases between. This CDR3 spans 15 amino acids. CDR3 nucleotide sequence: TGTGCCAGCAGTGTTTCCGGGACATCTTTCCAGCCCCAGCATTTT. As protein: CASSVSGTSFQPQHF. The full variable domain, completed using reference TRBV28 and TRBJ1-5, is DVKVTQSSRYLVKRTGEKVFLECVQDMDHENMFWYRQDPGLGLRLIYFSYDVKMKEKGDIPEGYSVSREKKERFSLILESASTNQTSMYLCASSVSGTSFQPQHFGDGTRLSIL.

This clonotype came up many times. J is TRBJ1-5 and V is TRBV28; D ambiguous. The germline CDR1 and CDR2 sequences are MDHEN and SYDVKM. The germline V and J ends were trimmed by 2 bases and 0 bases, with 14 bases remaining between them. The CDR3 is 17 residues long. CDR3: CASSLRDGDLSNQPQHF. CDR3 nucleotides: TGTGCCAGCAGTTTAAGGGATGGTGACCTTAGCAATCAGCCCCAGCATTTT.

Regarding this clonotype: Just one base apart from a much larger clone, this may be a read error. The rearrangement links TRBV11-2 to TRBJ2-4; D may be TRBD1 (5 bases). Germline V CDR1 and CDR2: SGHAT, FQNNGV. The CDR3 runs to 13 residues. V lost 6 bases and J lost 0, with 6 bases in between. CDR3 region: CASRGLAKNIQYF. Written as DNA, the CDR3 is TGTGCCAGCAGGGGGCTAGCCAAAAACATTCAGTACTTC.

The sample holds many counts of this clonotype. The chain couples TRBV5-1 to TRBJ2-7; 8 bases map to TRBD1. Germline CDR1 reads SGHRS; CDR2 reads YFSETQ. V gave up 0 bases and J gave up 1 base; unmatched junction bases: 6. The CDR3 sequence is 16 residues long. Here the CDR3 reads CASSLATGVPSYEQYF. CDR3 DNA: TGCGCCAGCAGCTTGGCGACAGGGGTCCCTTCCTACGAGCAGTACTTC.

The chain combines TRBV11-1 with TRBJ1-1; 7 nucleotides match TRBD1. CDR1 is SGHAT and CDR2 is FQDESV in the germline V gene (reference sequence). Germline trimming cut 5 bases from V and 3 bases from J; bases unmatched to any gene: 9. This CDR3 spans 15 amino acids. DNA for the CDR3: TGTGCCAGCAGCAGTAGACAGGGTGCGGACACTGAAGCTTTCTTT. Translating gives CASSSRQGADTEAFF. Drawing the rest from reference TRBV11-1 and TRBJ1-1, the complete variable domain is EAEVAQSPRYKITEKSQAVAFWCDPISGHATLYWYRQILGQGPELLVQFQDESVVDDSQLPKDRFSAERLKGVDSTLKIQPAELGDSAMYLCASSSRQGADTEAFFGQGTRLTVV.

The V gene is TRBV20-1, the J gene TRBJ1-4; D is unclear. Per germline, CDR1 DFQATT and CDR2 SNEGSKA (reference sequence). V dropped 4 bases and J dropped 4 bases, with 10 bases sitting between them. CDR3 length: 13 residues. The DNA for the CDR3 is TGCAGTGCTACATGGAGTTATAATGAAAAACTGTTTTTT. Translation: CSATWSYNEKLFF.

This clonotype was recorded many times. The V and J genes are TRBV20-1 and TRBJ2-3; 11 bases agree with TRBD2. Germline CDR1 is DFQATT and CDR2 is SNEGSKA (reference sequence). Trimming at V came to 1 base and at J to 3 bases, leaving 6 bases not matched to a gene. The CDR3 runs 16 residues. CDR3 coding DNA: TGCAGTGCTAGAGTGATAGCGGGGGGGCTGACAGATACGCAGTATTTT. This encodes CSARVIAGGLTDTQYF.